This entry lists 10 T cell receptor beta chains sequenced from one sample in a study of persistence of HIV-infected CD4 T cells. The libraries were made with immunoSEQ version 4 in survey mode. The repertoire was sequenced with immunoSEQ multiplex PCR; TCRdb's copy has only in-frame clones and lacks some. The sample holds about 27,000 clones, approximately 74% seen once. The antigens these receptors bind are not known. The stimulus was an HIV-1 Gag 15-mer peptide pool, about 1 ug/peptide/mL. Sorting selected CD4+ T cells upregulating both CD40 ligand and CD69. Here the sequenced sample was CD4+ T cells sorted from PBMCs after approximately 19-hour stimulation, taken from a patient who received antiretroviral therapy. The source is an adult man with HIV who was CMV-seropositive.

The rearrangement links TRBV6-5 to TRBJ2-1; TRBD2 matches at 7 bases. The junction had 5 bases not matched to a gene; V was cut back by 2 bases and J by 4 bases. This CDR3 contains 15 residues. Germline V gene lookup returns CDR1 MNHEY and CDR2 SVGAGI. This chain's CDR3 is CASSYERGAYNEQFF. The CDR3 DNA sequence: TGTGCCAGCAGTTACGAGCGGGGCGCGTACAATGAGCAGTTCTTC.

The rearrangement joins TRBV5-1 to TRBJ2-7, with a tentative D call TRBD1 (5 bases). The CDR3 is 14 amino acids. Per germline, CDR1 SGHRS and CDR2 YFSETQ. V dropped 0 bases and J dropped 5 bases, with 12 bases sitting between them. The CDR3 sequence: CASSLGAGLNEQYF. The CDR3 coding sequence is TGCGCCAGCAGCTTGGGGGCAGGGCTCAACGAGCAGTACTTC.

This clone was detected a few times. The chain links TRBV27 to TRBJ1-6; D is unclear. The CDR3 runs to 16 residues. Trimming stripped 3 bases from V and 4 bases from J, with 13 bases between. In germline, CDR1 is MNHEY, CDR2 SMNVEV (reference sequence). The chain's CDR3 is CASSLRPQLYNSPLHF. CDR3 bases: TGTGCCAGCAGTTTGAGGCCTCAGCTATATAATTCACCCCTCCACTTT.

CDR3 nucleotides: TGCGCCAGCAGCCAAGATGACCGTCTGTATGGCTACACCTTC. Translation gives CASSQDDRLYGYTF. The V and J genes are TRBV4-1 and TRBJ1-2; no reliable D call. The CDR3 consists of 14 residues. CDR1 is MGHRA and CDR2 is YSYEKL in the germline V gene. Trimming took off 0 bases at V and 5 bases at J, with 10 bases between the two ends.

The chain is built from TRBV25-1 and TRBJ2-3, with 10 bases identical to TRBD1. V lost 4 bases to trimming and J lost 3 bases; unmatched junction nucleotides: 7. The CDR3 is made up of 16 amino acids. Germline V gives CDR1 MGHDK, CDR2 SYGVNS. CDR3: CASSAGQGGKTDTQYF. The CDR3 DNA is TGTGCCAGCAGTGCCGGACAGGGGGGGAAGACAGATACGCAGTATTTT.

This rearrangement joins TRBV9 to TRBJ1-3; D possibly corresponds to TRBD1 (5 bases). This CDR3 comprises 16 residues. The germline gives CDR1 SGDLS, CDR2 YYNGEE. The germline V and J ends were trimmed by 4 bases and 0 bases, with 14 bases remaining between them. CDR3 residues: CASSPLGGNSGNTIYF. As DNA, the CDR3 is TGTGCCAGCAGCCCATTGGGGGGGAACTCTGGAAACACCATATATTTT.

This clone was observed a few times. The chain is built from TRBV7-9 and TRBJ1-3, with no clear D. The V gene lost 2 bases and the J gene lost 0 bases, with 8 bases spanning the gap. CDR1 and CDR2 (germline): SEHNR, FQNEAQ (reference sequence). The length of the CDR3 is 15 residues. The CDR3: CASSLNPSSGNTIYF. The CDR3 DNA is TGTGCCAGCAGCTTAAACCCGAGCTCTGGAAACACCATATATTTT.

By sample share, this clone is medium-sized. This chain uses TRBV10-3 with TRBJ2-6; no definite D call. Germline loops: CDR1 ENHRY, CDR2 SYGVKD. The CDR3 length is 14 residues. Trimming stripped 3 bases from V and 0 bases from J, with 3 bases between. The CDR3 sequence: CAISDSSGANVLTF. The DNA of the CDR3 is TGTGCCATCAGTGACAGCTCTGGGGCCAACGTCCTGACTTTC.

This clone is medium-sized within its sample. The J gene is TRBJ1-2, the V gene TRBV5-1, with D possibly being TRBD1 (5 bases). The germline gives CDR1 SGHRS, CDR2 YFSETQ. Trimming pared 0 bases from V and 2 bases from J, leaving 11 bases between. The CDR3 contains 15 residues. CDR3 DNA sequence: TGCGCCAGCAGCTTGGAAGCAGGGCCCAACTATGGCTACACCTTC. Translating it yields CASSLEAGPNYGYTF.

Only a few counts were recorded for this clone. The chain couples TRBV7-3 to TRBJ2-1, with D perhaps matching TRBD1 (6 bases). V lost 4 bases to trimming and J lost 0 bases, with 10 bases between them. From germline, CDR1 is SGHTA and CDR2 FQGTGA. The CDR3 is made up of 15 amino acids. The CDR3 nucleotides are TGTGCCAGCAGCTCTGGGGGACACTCCTACAATGAGCAGTTCTTC. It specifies CASSSGGHSYNEQFF.